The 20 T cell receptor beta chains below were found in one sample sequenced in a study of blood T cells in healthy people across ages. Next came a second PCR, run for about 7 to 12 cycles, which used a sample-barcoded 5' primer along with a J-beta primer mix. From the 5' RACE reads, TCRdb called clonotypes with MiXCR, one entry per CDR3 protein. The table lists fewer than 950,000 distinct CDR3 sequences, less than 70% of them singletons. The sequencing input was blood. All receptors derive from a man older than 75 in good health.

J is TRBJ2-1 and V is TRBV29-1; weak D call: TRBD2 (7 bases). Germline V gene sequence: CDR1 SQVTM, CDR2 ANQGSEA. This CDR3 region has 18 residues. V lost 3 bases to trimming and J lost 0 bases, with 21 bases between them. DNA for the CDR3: TGCAGCGTTGAGGGGGGGGGTACAGGGTTGGGCTCCTACAATGAGCAGTTCTTC. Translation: CSVEGGGTGLGSYNEQFF.

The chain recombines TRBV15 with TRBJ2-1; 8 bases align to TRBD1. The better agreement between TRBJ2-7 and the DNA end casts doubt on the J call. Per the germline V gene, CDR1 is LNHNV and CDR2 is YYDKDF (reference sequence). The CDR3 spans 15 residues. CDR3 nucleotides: TGTGCCACCAGCAGGGGACAGGAGCCCTACAATGAGCAGTACTTC. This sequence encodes CATSRGQEPYNEQYF.

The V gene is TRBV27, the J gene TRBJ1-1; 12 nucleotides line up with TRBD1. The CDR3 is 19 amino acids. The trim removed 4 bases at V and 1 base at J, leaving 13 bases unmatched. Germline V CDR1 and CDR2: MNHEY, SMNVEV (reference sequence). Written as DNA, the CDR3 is TGTGCCAGCAGTTCCCGGGACAGGGGGCAGAGAGGTGGGAACACTGAAGCTTTCTTT. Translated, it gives CASSSRDRGQRGGNTEAFF.

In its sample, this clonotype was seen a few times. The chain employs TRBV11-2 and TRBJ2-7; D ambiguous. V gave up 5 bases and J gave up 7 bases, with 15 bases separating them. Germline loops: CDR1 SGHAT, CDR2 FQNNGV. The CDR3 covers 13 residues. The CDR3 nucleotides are TGTGCCAGCAGCCCCGTTCCAAGGCAGGAGCAGTACTTC. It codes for CASSPVPRQEQYF. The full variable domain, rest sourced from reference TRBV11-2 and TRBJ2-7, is EAGVAQSPRYKIIEKRQSVAFWCNPISGHATLYWYQQILGQGPKLLIQFQNNGVVDDSQLPKDRFSAERLKGVDSTLKIQPAKLEDSAVYLCASSPVPRQEQYFGPGTRLTVT.

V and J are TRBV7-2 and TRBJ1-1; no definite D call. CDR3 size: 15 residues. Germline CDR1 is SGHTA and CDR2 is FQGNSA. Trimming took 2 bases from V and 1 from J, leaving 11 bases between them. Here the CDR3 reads CASSLTLLQNTEAFF. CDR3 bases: TGTGCCAGCAGCTTAACTCTTCTTCAGAACACTGAAGCTTTCTTT.

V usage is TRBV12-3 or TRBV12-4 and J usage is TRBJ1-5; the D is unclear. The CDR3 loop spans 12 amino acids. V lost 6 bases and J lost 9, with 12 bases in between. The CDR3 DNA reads TGTGCCAGCAGGGCCAGCTTAGGGCCCCAGCATTTT. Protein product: CASRASLGPQHF.

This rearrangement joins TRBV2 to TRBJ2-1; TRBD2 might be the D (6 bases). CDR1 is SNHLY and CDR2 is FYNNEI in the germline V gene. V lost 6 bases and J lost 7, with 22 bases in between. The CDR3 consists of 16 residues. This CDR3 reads CASSDPAGRRVNEQFF. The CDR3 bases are TGTGCCAGCAGCGACCCGGCGGGACGGAGGGTAAATGAGCAGTTCTTC.

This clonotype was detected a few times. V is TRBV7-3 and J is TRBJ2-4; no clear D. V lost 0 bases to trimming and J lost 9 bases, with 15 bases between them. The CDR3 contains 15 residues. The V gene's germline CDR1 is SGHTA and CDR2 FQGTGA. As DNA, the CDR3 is TGTGCCAGCAGCTTAACTGCGGCGATGGTTGGCATTCAGTACTTC. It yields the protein CASSLTAAMVGIQYF.

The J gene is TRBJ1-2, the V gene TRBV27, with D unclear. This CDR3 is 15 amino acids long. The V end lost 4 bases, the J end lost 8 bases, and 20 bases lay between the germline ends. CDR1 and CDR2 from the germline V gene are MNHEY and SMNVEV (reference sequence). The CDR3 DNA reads TGTGCCAGCAGTTCCCCCATGAAAAATCCCCTGGGCTACACCTTC. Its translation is CASSSPMKNPLGYTF.

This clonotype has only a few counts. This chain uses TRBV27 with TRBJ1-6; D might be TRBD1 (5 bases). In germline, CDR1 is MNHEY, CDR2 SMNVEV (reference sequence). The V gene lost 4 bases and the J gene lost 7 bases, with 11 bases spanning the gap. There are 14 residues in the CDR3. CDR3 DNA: TGTGCCAGCAGTTCCAGGGATCGCAATTCACCCCTCCACTTT. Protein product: CASSSRDRNSPLHF.

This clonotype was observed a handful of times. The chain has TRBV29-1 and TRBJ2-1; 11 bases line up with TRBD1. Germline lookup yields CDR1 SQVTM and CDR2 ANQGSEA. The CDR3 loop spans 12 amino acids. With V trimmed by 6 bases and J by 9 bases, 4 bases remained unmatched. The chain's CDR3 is CSVGGQGVEQFF. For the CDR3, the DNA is TGCAGCGTGGGGGGACAGGGGGTTGAGCAGTTCTTC.

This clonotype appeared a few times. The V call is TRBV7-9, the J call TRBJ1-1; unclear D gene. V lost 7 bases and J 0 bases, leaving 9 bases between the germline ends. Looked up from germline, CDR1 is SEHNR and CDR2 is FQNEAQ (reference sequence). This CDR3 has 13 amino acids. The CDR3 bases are TGTGCCAGCACCCTAGACCTGAACACTGAAGCTTTCTTT. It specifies CASTLDLNTEAFF.

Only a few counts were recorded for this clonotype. The CDR3 DNA reads TGTGCCAGCAGCCAAAATAACAGGGGCGGCTATGGCTACACCTTC. Residues: CASSQNNRGGYGYTF. The chain combines TRBV3-1 with TRBJ1-2; TRBD1 aligns across 7 bases. Germline assignment: CDR1 LGHDT and CDR2 YNNKEL (reference sequence). This CDR3 comprises 15 residues. Trimming took 2 bases from V and 4 from J; bases not matched to a gene: 7. Based on the CDR3 plus reference TRBV3-1 and TRBJ1-2, the full variable domain is DTAVSQTPKYLVTQMGNDKSIKCEQNLGHDTMYWYKQDSKKFLKIMFSYNNKELIINETVPNRFSPKSPDKAHLNLHINSLELGDSAVYFCASSQNNRGGYGYTFGSGTRLTVV.

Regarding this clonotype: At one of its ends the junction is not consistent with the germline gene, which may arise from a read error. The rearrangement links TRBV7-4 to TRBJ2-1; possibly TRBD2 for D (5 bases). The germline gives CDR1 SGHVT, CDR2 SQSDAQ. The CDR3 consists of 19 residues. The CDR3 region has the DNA TGTGCCAGCAGCTCACGAGACTATAGTGGGTTTAACTCCTACAAGGAGCAGTTCTTC. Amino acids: CASSSRDYSGFNSYKEQFF.

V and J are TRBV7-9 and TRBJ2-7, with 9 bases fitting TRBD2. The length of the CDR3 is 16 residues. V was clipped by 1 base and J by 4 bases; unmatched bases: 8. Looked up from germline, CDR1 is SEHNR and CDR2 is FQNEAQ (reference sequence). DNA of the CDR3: TGTGCCAGCAGCTTAGGTGACCTAGCGGGGACTTACGAGCAGTACTTC. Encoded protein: CASSLGDLAGTYEQYF.

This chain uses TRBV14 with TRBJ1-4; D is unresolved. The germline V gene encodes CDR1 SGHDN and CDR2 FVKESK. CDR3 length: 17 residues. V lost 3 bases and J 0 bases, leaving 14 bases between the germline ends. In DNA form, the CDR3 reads TGTGCCAGCAGCCAGGTCGGGCAGCATGCAACTAATGAAAAACTGTTTTTT. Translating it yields CASSQVGQHATNEKLFF.

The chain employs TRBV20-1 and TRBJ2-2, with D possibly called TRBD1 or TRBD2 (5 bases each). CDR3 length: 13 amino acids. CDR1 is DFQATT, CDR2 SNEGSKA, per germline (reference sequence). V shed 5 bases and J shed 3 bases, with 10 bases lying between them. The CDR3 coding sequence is TGCAGTGCTCACTTGGGGGACACCGGGGAGCTGTTTTTT. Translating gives CSAHLGDTGELFF.

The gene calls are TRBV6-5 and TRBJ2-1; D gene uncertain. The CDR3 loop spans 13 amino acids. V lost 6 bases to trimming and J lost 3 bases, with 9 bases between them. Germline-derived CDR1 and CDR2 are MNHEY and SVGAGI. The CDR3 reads CASRTGFYNEQFF. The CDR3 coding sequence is TGTGCCAGCAGAACGGGCTTCTACAATGAGCAGTTCTTC.

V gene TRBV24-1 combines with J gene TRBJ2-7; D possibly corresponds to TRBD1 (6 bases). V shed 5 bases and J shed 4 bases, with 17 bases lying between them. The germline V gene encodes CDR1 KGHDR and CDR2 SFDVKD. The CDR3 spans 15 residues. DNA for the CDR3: TGTGCCACCAGTGTGGCGGCAGGGGCCCAGTACGAGCAGTACTTC. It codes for CATSVAAGAQYEQYF.

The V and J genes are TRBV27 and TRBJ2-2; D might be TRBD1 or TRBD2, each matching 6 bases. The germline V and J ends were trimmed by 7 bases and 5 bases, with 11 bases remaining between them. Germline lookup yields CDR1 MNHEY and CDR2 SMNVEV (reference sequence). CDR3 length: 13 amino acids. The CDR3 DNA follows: TGTGCCAGCAAGTTAGGGGGGACCGGGGAGCTGTTTTTT. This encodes CASKLGGTGELFF.